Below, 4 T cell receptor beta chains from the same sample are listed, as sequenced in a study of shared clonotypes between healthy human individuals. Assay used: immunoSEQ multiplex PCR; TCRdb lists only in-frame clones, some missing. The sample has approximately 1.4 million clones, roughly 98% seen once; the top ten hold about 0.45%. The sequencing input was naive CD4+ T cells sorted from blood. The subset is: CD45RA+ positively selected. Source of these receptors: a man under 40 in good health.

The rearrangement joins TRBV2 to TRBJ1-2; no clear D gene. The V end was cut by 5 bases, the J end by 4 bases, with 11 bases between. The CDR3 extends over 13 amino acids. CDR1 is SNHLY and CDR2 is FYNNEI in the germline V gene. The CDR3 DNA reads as TGTGCCAGCAGTAACGTTGAGGGCTATGGCTACACCTTC. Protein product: CASSNVEGYGYTF.

The DNA of the CDR3 is TGCGCCAGCAGCTTGTGGACACTGGGGGGGAGAGGCACAGATACGCAGTATTTT. Translating gives CASSLWTLGGRGTDTQYF. V gene TRBV5-1 combines with J gene TRBJ2-3, with 7 bases aligning to TRBD2. There are 18 residues in the CDR3. J lost 1 base, V lost 1 base, and 12 bases had no gene match. CDR1 and CDR2 (germline): SGHRS, YFSETQ. The variable domain in full, with the rest retrieved from reference TRBV5-1 and TRBJ2-3, is KAGVTQTPRYLIKTRGQQVTLSCSPISGHRSVSWYQQTPGQGLQFLFEYFSETQRNKGNFPGRFSGRQFSNSRSEMNVSTLELGDSALYLCASSLWTLGGRGTDTQYFGPGTRLTVL.

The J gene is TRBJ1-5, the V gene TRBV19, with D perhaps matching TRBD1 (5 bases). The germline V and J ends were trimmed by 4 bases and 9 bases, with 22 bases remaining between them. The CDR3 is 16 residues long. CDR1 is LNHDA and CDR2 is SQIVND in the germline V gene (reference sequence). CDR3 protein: CASSNRDGAQLGPQHF. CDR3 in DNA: TGTGCCAGTAGTAACCGGGACGGGGCTCAATTAGGGCCCCAGCATTTT. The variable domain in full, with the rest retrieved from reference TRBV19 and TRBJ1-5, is DGGITQSPKYLFRKEGQNVTLSCEQNLNHDAMYWYRQDPGQGLRLIYYSQIVNDFQKGDIAEGYSVSREKKESFPLTVTSAQKNPTAFYLCASSNRDGAQLGPQHFGDGTRLSIL.

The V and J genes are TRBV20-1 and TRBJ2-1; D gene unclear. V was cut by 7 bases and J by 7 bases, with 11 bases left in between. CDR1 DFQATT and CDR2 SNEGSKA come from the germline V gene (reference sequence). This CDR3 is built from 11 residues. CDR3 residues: CSEFRLNEQFF. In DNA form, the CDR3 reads TGCAGTGAATTTCGATTAAATGAGCAGTTCTTC.